This T cell receptor beta chain was retrieved from a study of blood T cell repertoires in COVID-19. For the study at large: Nucleic acid was either cDNA or gDNA, and it came from T cells, B-cell-depleted T cells, or PBMCs.

CDR3 length equals 13 residues. Per germline, CDR1 SGHRS and CDR2 YFSETQ. Trimming took off 1 base at V and 6 bases at J, with 10 bases between the two ends. Seattle researchers signed up patients amid active infection and tracked them longitudinally. As originally analysed: Estimation of nucleated cell counts relied on the amplification of reference gene primers. Method: immunoSEQ multiplex PCR; TCRdb's copy keeps in-frame clones and lacks some. Clone size and V and J calls were adopted from that table, with D and trimming inferred from the DNA. The data contain 250,000 to 400,000 clones, approximately 90% of them singletons.

The clonotype comes from a woman aged 30 to 39 with COVID-19, enrolled during active disease. The chain uses TRBV5-1 and TRBJ1-2; D remains ambiguous. Source material: peripheral blood. The CDR3 here is CASSLSVVDGYTF. DNA for the CDR3: TGCGCCAGCAGCTTGTCAGTTGTGGATGGCTACACCTTC. The entire variable domain, with the rest obtained from reference TRBV5-1 and TRBJ1-2, is as follows: KAGVTQTPRYLIKTRGQQVTLSCSPISGHRSVSWYQQTPGQGLQFLFEYFSETQRNKGNFPGRFSGRQFSNSRSEMNVSTLELGDSALYLCASSLSVVDGYTFGSGTRLTVV.